Sequencing of this TCR beta chain was carried out in a study of T cells in localized non-small cell lung cancer. Notes on the study in general: Researchers found a median about 53 of the top 100 tumor clones in adjacent lung. Longer overall survival accompanied higher blood T cell density. Peak T cell clonality was found in uninvolved adjacent lung, exceeding tumor.

TCRdb's copy holds only in-frame clones and misses some; the assay was immunoSEQ multiplex PCR. This table has over 70,000 clones, approximately 91% appearing once. V shed 1 base and J shed 8 bases, with 9 bases lying between them. The germline V gene has CDR1 SEHNR and CDR2 FQNEAQ (reference sequence). The CDR3 extends over 13 amino acids. This clone showed up just once. Its antigen is not known. The clonotype originates from a woman aged 35-70 years with stage II squamous cell lung carcinoma. The chain carries TRBV7-9 and TRBJ1-3; no definite D call. The sample was PBMCs, taken before any cancer treatment. This CDR3 is CASSLELGDTIYF. Written as DNA, the CDR3 is TGTGCCAGCAGCTTAGAACTTGGGGACACCATATATTTT.